The following is a T cell receptor (beta chain) sequence with its context. The data originate from a study of blood T cell repertoires in COVID-19. For the study at large: PBMCs, B-cell-depleted T cells, or T cells provided the cDNA or gDNA that made up the material.

In the study's own analysis: Reference gene primer amplification in the assay estimated nucleated cell counts. Generated by immunoSEQ multiplex PCR, the TCRdb table keeps only in-frame clones and is missing some. The V and J calls and clone size come from that table; D and trimming were worked out from the DNA. The data show some 180,000 clones, more than 70% seen once. This CDR3 spans 15 amino acids. Trimming left V 3 bases short and J 2 bases short, with 12 bases between. Germline V gene sequence: CDR1 KGHSH, CDR2 LQKENI. The source is a man between 50 and 59 years old who had recovered from COVID-19. The V gene is TRBV18, the J gene TRBJ2-3; D is possibly TRBD2 (6 bases). The specimen was peripheral blood. The CDR3 sequence: CASSPRTTPTDTQYF. The CDR3 nucleotides read TGTGCCAGCTCACCTCGGACTACACCCACAGATACGCAGTATTTT.